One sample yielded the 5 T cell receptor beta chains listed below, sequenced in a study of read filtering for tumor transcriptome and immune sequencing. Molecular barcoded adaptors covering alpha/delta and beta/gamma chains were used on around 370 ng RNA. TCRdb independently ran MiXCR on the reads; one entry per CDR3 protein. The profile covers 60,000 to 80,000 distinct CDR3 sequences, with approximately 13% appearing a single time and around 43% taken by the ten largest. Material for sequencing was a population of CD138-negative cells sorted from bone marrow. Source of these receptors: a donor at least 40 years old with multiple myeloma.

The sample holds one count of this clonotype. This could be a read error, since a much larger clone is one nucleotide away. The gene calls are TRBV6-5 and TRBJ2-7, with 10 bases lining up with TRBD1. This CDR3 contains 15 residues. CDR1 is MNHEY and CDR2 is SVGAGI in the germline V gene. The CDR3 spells CASSPPGQGSYGQYF. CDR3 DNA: TGTGCCAGCAGCCCTCCGGGACAGGGGTCCTACGGGCAGTACTTC.

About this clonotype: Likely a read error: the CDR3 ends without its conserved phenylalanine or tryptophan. The CDR3 sequence is CASRLGSTDTQYL. The CDR3 DNA follows: TGTGCCAGCAGGCTGGGAAGCACAGATACGCAGTATTTA. This chain connects TRBV6-2 or TRBV6-3 to TRBJ2-3; D gene unclear. Germline loops: CDR1 MNHEY, CDR2 SVGEGT. This CDR3 contains 13 residues. V lost 6 bases, J lost 0 bases, and 7 bases lay in between.

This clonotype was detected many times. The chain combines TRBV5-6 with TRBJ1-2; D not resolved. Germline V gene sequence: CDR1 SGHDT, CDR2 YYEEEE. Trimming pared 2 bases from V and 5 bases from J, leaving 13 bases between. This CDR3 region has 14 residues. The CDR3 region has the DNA TGTGCCAGCAGCTTAGGGCGGAATACGTATGGCTACACCTTC. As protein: CASSLGRNTYGYTF.

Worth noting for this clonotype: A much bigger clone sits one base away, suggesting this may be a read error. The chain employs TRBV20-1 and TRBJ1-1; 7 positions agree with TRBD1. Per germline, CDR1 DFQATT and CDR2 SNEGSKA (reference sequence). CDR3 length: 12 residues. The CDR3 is CSASRGNTEALF. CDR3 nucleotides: TGCAGTGCTAGCAGGGGGAACACTGAAGCTCTCTTT.

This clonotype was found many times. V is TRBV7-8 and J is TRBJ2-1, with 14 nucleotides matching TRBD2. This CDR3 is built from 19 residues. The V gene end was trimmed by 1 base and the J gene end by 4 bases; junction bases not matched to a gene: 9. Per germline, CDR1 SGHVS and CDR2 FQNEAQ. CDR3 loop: CASSLENRLAGGEYNEQFF. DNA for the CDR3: TGTGCCAGCAGCTTAGAAAATAGACTAGCGGGAGGGGAGTACAATGAGCAGTTCTTC.